This TCR beta chain was profiled in a study of human T cells and chemical hapten exposure. Background on the study: On the upper back, patch tests were applied with 0.01% DPC and read at 6 days. The patients were mostly female; they had alopecia areata, totalis or universalis.

Time point here: patch test 1, 2 weeks after DPC sensitization. Treatment described: therapeutic diphenylcyclopropenone sensitization with weekly scalp DPC. Study-level findings and limits: The number of TCRs above 1 in 1000 frequency did not change after DPC sensitization. The study found expanded TCRs formed significantly more large CDR3 similarity clusters than controls.

In TCRdb, the RACE reads were re-called with MiXCR into one record per CDR3 protein. The sample contains fewer than 130,000 distinct CDR3 sequences, roughly 9.6% of which appear only once. About this clonotype: Its target is unknown.

The V end lost 4 bases, the J end lost 1 base, and 13 bases lay between the germline ends. CDR3 length equals 14 residues. From germline, CDR1 is DFQATT and CDR2 SNEGSKA (reference sequence). Sequencing was performed on whole blood, taken in connection with sensitization to the hapten diphenylcyclopropenone (DPC). The receptor was derived from a woman in her 40s with alopecia areata. Some clones in this sample may be carry-over from other donors' samples. J is TRBJ2-5 and V is TRBV20-1, with D unclear. The DNA of the CDR3 is TGCAGTGCTACAATGCCGGCGGCCCAAGAGACCCAGTACTTC. Translated, it gives CSATMPAAQETQYF.